This T cell receptor (beta chain) was recorded in a study of regulatory T cells in long-lasting Graves disease. Study-wide background: Persistent cases were those of Graves' disease that involved over 5 years of antithyroid drugs with positive TSH receptor antibodies.

This clonotype was found many times. The antigen is unknown. Libraries of TCR beta came from iRepertoire HTBI primers plus Arm-PCR of CDR3 regions. TCRdb fed the multiplex PCR reads into MiXCR, producing one record per CDR3 protein. The repertoire holds a few hundred thousand distinct CDR3 sequences, with about a quarter as singletons. The germline gives CDR1 SGHVS, CDR2 FQNEAQ. The CDR3 is made up of 15 amino acids. Between the trimmed V and J ends, which lost 5 bases and 2 bases, there was a span of 12 bases. Time point described: persistent/refractory GD, antithyroid drugs over 5 years with positive TRAb. Generation of the TCR library employed RNA extracted from PBMCs. General observations from the study: Persistent disease preferred TRBV28, TRBJ1-2 and TRBJ2-5. Whereas new patients shared about 980 public clonotypes, persistent patients shared more, at 2,500 to 3,500. Graves' patients with persistent disease showed TCR diversity lower than patients newly diagnosed.

This sequence was found in a female donor with Graves disease. The chain uses TRBV7-8 and TRBJ2-2; perhaps TRBD1 as D (6 bases). Here the sequenced sample was peripheral blood mononuclear cells (PBMCs), taken when the disease was refractory, from a patient treated with antithyroid drugs. This CDR3 reads CASSIGQFNTGELFF. DNA for the CDR3: TGTGCCAGCAGCATCGGACAGTTTAACACCGGGGAGCTGTTTTTT.